These T cell receptor beta chains were read from a single sample in a study of shared clonotypes between healthy human individuals. Method: immunoSEQ multiplex PCR; TCRdb's copy keeps in-frame clones and lacks some. The sample includes roughly 2.5 million clones, 90% to 95% of them seen just once. Sequencing was done on a sample of naive CD4+ T cells sorted from blood. Every receptor here comes from a man between 18 and 29 years old in good health. The CDR3 runs from the conserved cysteine through the conserved F or W. D genes are given only for firm matches. Expanded clones get a size class; other rows say once, few or many, or leave the size out.

cdr3_nt: TGCGCCAGCAGCTCTTGGACACGGAATGAAGCTTTCTTT
cdr3_aa: CASSSWTRNEAFF
d_call: -
j_call: TRBJ1-1
clone_size: -
v_call: TRBV5-1

cdr3_nt: TGTGCCAGCAGTGTAAGGTCCGGGCCCGCCAATGAGCAGTTCTTC
cdr3_aa: CASSVRSGPANEQFF
d_call: -
j_call: TRBJ2-1
clone_size: -
v_call: TRBV6-1

cdr3_nt: TGCGCCAGCAGCCTGGGGGGCGGGGGGTACACAGATACGCAGTATTTT
cdr3_aa: CASSLGGGGYTDTQYF
d_call: TRBD2
j_call: TRBJ2-3
clone_size: -
v_call: TRBV4-1

cdr3_nt: TGTGCCTGGAGTCGAGGACACACAGATACGCAGTATTTT
cdr3_aa: CAWSRGHTDTQYF
d_call: -
j_call: TRBJ2-3
clone_size: -
v_call: TRBV30

cdr3_nt: TGTGCCAGCAGTGGCCAGGGACCAATCTACGAGCAGTACTTC
cdr3_aa: CASSGQGPIYEQYF
d_call: -
j_call: TRBJ2-7
clone_size: -
v_call: TRBV6-8

cdr3_nt: TGTGCCAGCAGGCGACAGGGGATGACCGGGGAGCTGTTTTTT
cdr3_aa: CASRRQGMTGELFF
d_call: TRBD1
j_call: TRBJ2-2
clone_size: -
v_call: TRBV7-9

cdr3_nt: TGTGCCAGCAGCTTGACCGTTGTATTGGCAGGGCCGGTGGGCTACACCTTC
cdr3_aa: CASSLTVVLAGPVGYTF
d_call: -
j_call: TRBJ1-2
clone_size: -
v_call: TRBV11-2

cdr3_nt: TGTGCCAGCAGTGAGGCGGGACAGGGGGTTCCCAGGTCGGGCTACACCTTC
cdr3_aa: CASSEAGQGVPRSGYTF
d_call: TRBD1
j_call: TRBJ1-2
clone_size: -
v_call: TRBV25-1

cdr3_nt: TGTGCCAGCAGTTACTTGGGAGCTAATTCACCCCTCCACTTT
cdr3_aa: CASSYLGANSPLHF
d_call: -
j_call: TRBJ1-6
clone_size: -
v_call: TRBV6-5

cdr3_nt: TGTGCCAGCAGTTCTATGTGGGGAGCAGATACGCAGTATTTT
cdr3_aa: CASSSMWGADTQYF
d_call: -
j_call: TRBJ2-3
clone_size: -
v_call: TRBV28

cdr3_nt: TGTGCCAGTCATACAACTATCGGGAATTCACCCCTCCACTTT
cdr3_aa: CASHTTIGNSPLHF
d_call: -
j_call: TRBJ1-6
clone_size: -
v_call: TRBV19

cdr3_nt: TGCGCCAGCAGCTTGGAGAAGGGATCTGAAAAACTGTTTTTT
cdr3_aa: CASSLEKGSEKLFF
d_call: -
j_call: TRBJ1-4
clone_size: -
v_call: TRBV5-1

cdr3_nt: TGTGCCATCGGCCGCAGGGAGGAGGCGTCCGAGCAGTACTTC
cdr3_aa: CAIGRREEASEQYF
d_call: -
j_call: TRBJ2-7
clone_size: -
v_call: TRBV10-3

cdr3_nt: TGTGCCAGCAGGTTGGGGGGACGCTACGAGCAGTACTTC
cdr3_aa: CASRLGGRYEQYF
d_call: -
j_call: TRBJ2-7
clone_size: -
v_call: TRBV7-2

cdr3_nt: TGTGCCAGCAGCCAATCCCTCCCGGGCGGGGAGCTGTTTTTT
cdr3_aa: CASSQSLPGGELFF
d_call: -
j_call: TRBJ2-2
clone_size: -
v_call: TRBV16

cdr3_nt: TGCGCCAGCAGCGGACAGCTCTACGAGCAGTACTTC
cdr3_aa: CASSGQLYEQYF
d_call: -
j_call: TRBJ2-7
clone_size: -
v_call: TRBV10-2

cdr3_nt: TGTGCCATCAGAGAACAGGCCTACCAGCAGTACTTC
cdr3_aa: CAIREQAYQQYF
d_call: -
j_call: TRBJ2-7
clone_size: -
v_call: TRBV10-3

cdr3_nt: TGTGCCAGCAGTGTTGGGGACTACTCCTACGAGCAGTACTTC
cdr3_aa: CASSVGDYSYEQYF
d_call: TRBD2
j_call: TRBJ2-7
clone_size: -
v_call: TRBV6-1

cdr3_nt: TGTGCCAGCAGCCGTGGGGCGGGAGGGACAGATACGCAGTATTTT
cdr3_aa: CASSRGAGGTDTQYF
d_call: TRBD2
j_call: TRBJ2-3
clone_size: -
v_call: TRBV6-5

cdr3_nt: TGTGCCAGCTCACCAGTACAGGTGGTGGCCAAAAACATTCAGTACTTC
cdr3_aa: CASSPVQVVAKNIQYF
d_call: -
j_call: TRBJ2-4
clone_size: -
v_call: TRBV18

cdr3_nt: TGCAGCGTTGTGTCTAGCGGGGGGGTCGATGAGCAGTTCTTC
cdr3_aa: CSVVSSGGVDEQFF
d_call: TRBD2
j_call: TRBJ2-1
clone_size: once
v_call: TRBV29-1

cdr3_nt: TGTGCCAGCAGCCCCGACACCTATGGCTACACCTTC
cdr3_aa: CASSPDTYGYTF
d_call: -
j_call: TRBJ1-2
clone_size: -
v_call: TRBV7-2

cdr3_nt: TGTGCCAGATGGTGGGAGTGCTTAAAAGAGACCCAGTACTTC
cdr3_aa: CARWWECLKETQYF
d_call: -
j_call: TRBJ2-5
clone_size: -
v_call: TRBV9

cdr3_nt: TGTGCCAGTTCTATGACTAGCGGGAGAGACGAGCAGTACTTC
cdr3_aa: CASSMTSGRDEQYF
d_call: TRBD2
j_call: TRBJ2-7
clone_size: -
v_call: TRBV2

cdr3_nt: TGCAGCGTTGGGGACACAGGGGTCTCCTACGAGCAGTACTTC
cdr3_aa: CSVGDTGVSYEQYF
d_call: TRBD1
j_call: TRBJ2-7
clone_size: -
v_call: TRBV29-1

cdr3_nt: TGTGCCAGCAGCCATTTCGGACAGGGCTACGAGCAGTACTTC
cdr3_aa: CASSHFGQGYEQYF
d_call: -
j_call: TRBJ2-7
clone_size: -
v_call: TRBV21-1

cdr3_nt: TGTGCCAGCAGTTTTGGGGGAGTTGGGTACCAAGAGACCCAGTACTTC
cdr3_aa: CASSFGGVGYQETQYF
d_call: -
j_call: TRBJ2-5
clone_size: -
v_call: TRBV6-5

cdr3_nt: TGTGCAAGTCGCTTAGGGAGCAAAAACATTCAGTACTTC
cdr3_aa: CASRLGSKNIQYF
d_call: -
j_call: TRBJ2-4
clone_size: -
v_call: TRBV12-2

cdr3_nt: TGCGCCAGCAGCCAGGGGCGGGCGGGCCATGAGCAGTTCTTC
cdr3_aa: CASSQGRAGHEQFF
d_call: -
j_call: TRBJ2-1
clone_size: -
v_call: TRBV4-3

cdr3_nt: TGTGCCAGCAGCTTGGGTCCCACTCCCATCTACAATGAGCAGTTCTTC
cdr3_aa: CASSLGPTPIYNEQFF
d_call: -
j_call: TRBJ2-1
clone_size: once
v_call: TRBV5-6

cdr3_nt: TGTGCCAGCAGCAAACCCAGGGCGCAGATGAACACTGAAGCTTTCTTT
cdr3_aa: CASSKPRAQMNTEAFF
d_call: -
j_call: TRBJ1-1
clone_size: -
v_call: TRBV21-1

cdr3_nt: TGTGCCAGCAGTTACCCAACTAGCGGTCTCTACGAGCAGTACTTC
cdr3_aa: CASSYPTSGLYEQYF
d_call: TRBD2
j_call: TRBJ2-7
clone_size: -
v_call: TRBV6-6

cdr3_nt: TGTGCCAGCAGTCCCCTCCGAAACGGGGAGCTGTTTTTT
cdr3_aa: CASSPLRNGELFF
d_call: -
j_call: TRBJ2-2
clone_size: -
v_call: TRBV6-5

cdr3_nt: TGTGCCAGCAGCGTGACCGAAGAAGGGTCACCCCTCCACTTT
cdr3_aa: CASSVTEEGSPLHF
d_call: -
j_call: TRBJ1-6
clone_size: -
v_call: TRBV2

cdr3_nt: TGCGCCAGCAGCCCTTACGGGCGCTACAATGAGCAGTTCTTC
cdr3_aa: CASSPYGRYNEQFF
d_call: -
j_call: TRBJ2-1
clone_size: once
v_call: TRBV4-3

cdr3_nt: TGTGCCAGCAGCTTAGTATCGGGAGGAGGGGACATTCAGTACTTC
cdr3_aa: CASSLVSGGGDIQYF
d_call: TRBD2
j_call: TRBJ2-4
clone_size: -
v_call: TRBV7-2

cdr3_nt: TGCAGCGTTGGGGGGGGACAGGGCGCAGATACGCAGTATTTT
cdr3_aa: CSVGGGQGADTQYF
d_call: TRBD1
j_call: TRBJ2-3
clone_size: once
v_call: TRBV29-1

cdr3_nt: TGTGCCAGCAGTTACCTTGGCAGGTCTGAAGCTTTCTTT
cdr3_aa: CASSYLGRSEAFF
d_call: -
j_call: TRBJ1-1
clone_size: -
v_call: TRBV6-5

cdr3_nt: TGTGCCAGCAGCTCATCAGCAGGGCTAAGCTCCTACGAGCAGTACTTC
cdr3_aa: CASSSSAGLSSYEQYF
d_call: -
j_call: TRBJ2-7
clone_size: -
v_call: TRBV5-5

cdr3_nt: TGTGCCAGCAGTTTCCAGCTACCTAATGAGCAGTTCTTC
cdr3_aa: CASSFQLPNEQFF
d_call: -
j_call: TRBJ2-1
clone_size: -
v_call: TRBV28

cdr3_nt: TGTGCCATCAACCGGGACGGTTCCTACGAGCAGTACTTC
cdr3_aa: CAINRDGSYEQYF
d_call: -
j_call: TRBJ2-7
clone_size: -
v_call: TRBV10-3

cdr3_nt: TGTGCCAGTAGTCGGACTAGCGGGAGTTCCTCCTACGAGCAGTACTTC
cdr3_aa: CASSRTSGSSSYEQYF
d_call: TRBD2
j_call: TRBJ2-7
clone_size: -
v_call: TRBV19

cdr3_nt: TGTGCCAGCAGCCCTGGACAGGCCCACTACTACGAGCAGTACTTC
cdr3_aa: CASSPGQAHYYEQYF
d_call: TRBD1
j_call: TRBJ2-7
clone_size: -
v_call: TRBV5-5

cdr3_nt: TGTGCCAGCAGAACCGACAGGGTGAACGAGCAGTACTTC
cdr3_aa: CASRTDRVNEQYF
d_call: TRBD1
j_call: TRBJ2-7
clone_size: -
v_call: TRBV7-2

cdr3_nt: TGCGCCAGCAGTACCGGACGCCTAGGGAGCAAAAACATTCAGTACTTC
cdr3_aa: CASSTGRLGSKNIQYF
d_call: -
j_call: TRBJ2-4
clone_size: -
v_call: TRBV5-1

cdr3_nt: TGTGCCTGGAGTGTATGGTGGGGCTACACCTTC
cdr3_aa: CAWSVWWGYTF
d_call: -
j_call: TRBJ1-2
clone_size: -
v_call: TRBV30

cdr3_nt: TGTGCCAGTAGTTCCCGGCCAGCAACTAATGAAAAACTGTTTTTT
cdr3_aa: CASSSRPATNEKLFF
d_call: -
j_call: TRBJ1-4
clone_size: -
v_call: TRBV19

cdr3_nt: TGTGCCAGCAGCTTATCTCAAGCGGGGTCTTATAGGGAGACCCAGTACTTC
cdr3_aa: CASSLSQAGSYRETQYF
d_call: TRBD2
j_call: TRBJ2-5
clone_size: -
v_call: TRBV7-6

cdr3_nt: TGTGCCAACGGACAGGGAGCCACTGAAGCTTTCTTT
cdr3_aa: CANGQGATEAFF
d_call: TRBD1
j_call: TRBJ1-1
clone_size: -
v_call: TRBV10-3

cdr3_nt: TGTGCCAGCAGTTTTTCCTATAACTATGGCTACACCTTC
cdr3_aa: CASSFSYNYGYTF
d_call: -
j_call: TRBJ1-2
clone_size: -
v_call: TRBV27

cdr3_nt: TGTGCCAGTAGGGGGGACGGATTAACCTACGAGCAGTACTTC
cdr3_aa: CASRGDGLTYEQYF
d_call: -
j_call: TRBJ2-7
clone_size: -
v_call: TRBV19

cdr3_nt: TGTGCCTGGAAATTGGGGACAGGGGGTAATCAGCCCCAGCATTTT
cdr3_aa: CAWKLGTGGNQPQHF
d_call: TRBD1
j_call: TRBJ1-5
clone_size: -
v_call: TRBV30